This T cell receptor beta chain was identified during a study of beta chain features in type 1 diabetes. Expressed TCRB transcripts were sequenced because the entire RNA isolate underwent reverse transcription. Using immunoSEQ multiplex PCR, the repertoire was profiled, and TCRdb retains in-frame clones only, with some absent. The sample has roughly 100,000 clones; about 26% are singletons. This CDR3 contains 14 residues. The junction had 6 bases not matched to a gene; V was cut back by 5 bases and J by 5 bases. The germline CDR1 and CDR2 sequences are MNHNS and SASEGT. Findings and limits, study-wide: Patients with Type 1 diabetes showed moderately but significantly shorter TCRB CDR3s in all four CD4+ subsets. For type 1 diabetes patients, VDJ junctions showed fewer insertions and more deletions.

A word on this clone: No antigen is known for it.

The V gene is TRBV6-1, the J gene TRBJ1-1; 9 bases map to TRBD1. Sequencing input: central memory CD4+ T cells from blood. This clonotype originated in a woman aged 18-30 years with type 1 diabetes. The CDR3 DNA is TGTGCCAGCAGTTTCACAGGGGGCAGGACTGAAGCTTTCTTT. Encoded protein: CASSFTGGRTEAFF.